The rows below give T cell receptor beta chains drawn from one sample of a study of CD8 T cells in Susac syndrome. One entry per CDR3 protein results from TCRdb running MiXCR on the immunoSEQ multiplex PCR reads. This table has approximately 300,000 distinct CDR3 sequences, 75% to 90% appearing once. The sequencing input was CD8+ T cells from PBMCs. These receptors came from a human donor with multiple sclerosis. CDR3s include the opening cysteine and the closing phenylalanine or tryptophan. The order of the fields is V gene, clone size, D gene, J gene, CDR3 protein, CDR3 DNA. A D gene is named only where the DNA matches it firmly. Expanded clones get a size class; other rows say once, few or many, or leave the size out.

TRBV9	NA	TRBD1	TRBJ1-2	CASSSSTGGDYGYTF	TGTGCCAGCAGCTCTTCGACAGGGGGCGACTATGGCTACACCTTC
TRBV6-5	NA	NA	TRBJ2-6	CASSYGEANVLTF	TGTGCCAGCAGTTACGGGGAGGCCAACGTCCTGACTTTC
TRBV29-1	NA	NA	TRBJ2-1	CSVGLTGVEQFF	TGCAGCGTTGGATTAACGGGGGTCGAACAGTTCTTC
TRBV9	NA	TRBD2	TRBJ2-2	CASSGSGLNTGELFF	TGTGCCAGCAGCGGTAGCGGGTTGAACACCGGGGAGCTGTTTTTT
TRBV6-2/TRBV6-3	NA	TRBD1	TRBJ1-2	CASSYGGGGAGYGYTF	TGTGCCAGCAGTTACGGCGGAGGGGGCGCAGGGTATGGCTACACCTTC
TRBV12-3/TRBV12-4	few	NA	TRBJ2-1	CASTVGSSYNEQFF	TGTGCCAGTACCGTGGGGAGCTCCTACAATGAGCAGTTCTTC
TRBV4-2	NA	NA	TRBJ1-1	CASSPRWGVGTEAFF	TGTGCCAGCAGCCCAAGGTGGGGTGTCGGCACTGAAGCTTTCTTT
TRBV28	NA	NA	TRBJ2-2	CASSLRAVSNTGELFF	TGTGCCAGCAGTTTAAGGGCAGTTTCGAACACCGGGGAGCTGTTTTTT
TRBV1	NA	NA	TRBJ2-2	CTSSAGLAGVVGELFF	TGCACCAGCTCCGCAGGGCTAGCGGGAGTAGTCGGGGAGCTGTTTTTT
TRBV6-5	NA	NA	TRBJ2-7	CASRAGWGTKYEQYF	TGTGCCAGCAGGGCGGGTTGGGGGACCAAATACGAGCAGTACTTC
TRBV2	few	NA	TRBJ1-1	CASSEVNSATEAFF	TGTGCCAGCAGTGAGGTCAACTCGGCCACTGAAGCTTTCTTT
TRBV7-2	once	TRBD2	TRBJ2-5	CASSRIIAGVEETQYF	TGTGCCAGCAGTCGGATCATAGCGGGAGTTGAGGAGACCCAGTACTTC
TRBV12-3/TRBV12-4	NA	NA	TRBJ2-1	CASSPSFQVVRDNEQFF	TGTGCCAGCAGTCCCTCCTTCCAAGTCGTAAGGGACAATGAGCAGTTCTTC
TRBV6-1	NA	NA	TRBJ1-1	CASSQTIGNTEAFF	TGTGCCAGCAGTCAGACAATTGGGAACACTGAAGCTTTCTTT
TRBV20-1	NA	TRBD1	TRBJ2-1	CSARDGAGGNEQFF	TGCAGTGCTAGAGATGGCGCAGGGGGCAATGAGCAGTTCTTC
TRBV5-6	NA	TRBD2	TRBJ2-7	CASSASGSSYEQYF	TGTGCCAGCAGCGCAAGCGGGAGCTCCTACGAGCAGTACTTC
TRBV20-1	NA	NA	TRBJ2-7	CSARGLGTGSRYEQYF	TGCAGTGCTAGGGGCCTCGGGACGGGCTCCCGCTACGAGCAGTACTTC
TRBV28	NA	NA	TRBJ2-5	CASSSGTLGSSETQYF	TGTGCCAGCAGCTCCGGGACTCTCGGATCCTCAGAGACCCAGTACTTC
TRBV4-1	NA	NA	TRBJ2-1	CASSQGENEQFF	TGCGCCAGCAGCCAAGGGGAGAATGAGCAGTTCTTC
TRBV19	NA	NA	TRBJ2-7	CASSPGRNSYEQYF	TGTGCCAGTAGTCCGGGACGGAACTCCTACGAGCAGTACTTC
TRBV5-6	NA	NA	TRBJ1-2	CASSFRNGGYTF	TGTGCCAGCAGCTTCAGAAATGGTGGCTACACCTTC
TRBV5-6	NA	NA	TRBJ2-7	CASTRVASSYEQYF	TGTGCCAGCACCCGGGTAGCGAGCTCCTACGAGCAGTACTTC
TRBV6-5	NA	TRBD2	TRBJ2-5	CASSRALAGGETQYF	TGTGCCAGCAGTAGGGCCCTAGCGGGGGGGGAGACCCAGTACTTC
TRBV11-2	NA	NA	TRBJ2-3	CASTKRGSARTDTQYF	TGTGCCAGCACCAAAAGGGGGTCAGCACGCACAGATACGCAGTATTTT
TRBV15	few	NA	TRBJ2-1	CATSTGKGKNEQFF	TGTGCCACCAGCACTGGCAAAGGAAAAAATGAGCAGTTCTTC
TRBV9	NA	NA	TRBJ2-7	CASSVGGQGVHEQYF	TGTGCCAGCAGCGTAGGAGGGCAGGGAGTCCACGAGCAGTACTTC
TRBV7-3	NA	NA	TRBJ1-1	CASSPPGSTEAFF	TGTGCCAGCAGCCCTCCAGGGTCCACTGAAGCTTTCTTT
TRBV5-6	NA	NA	TRBJ2-2	CASSSLSGTARPGELFF	TGTGCCAGCAGCTCGCTATCCGGGACGGCCCGACCCGGGGAGCTGTTTTTT
TRBV12-3/TRBV12-4	NA	NA	TRBJ2-7	CASSRGGVSYEQYF	TGTGCCAGCAGTCGAGGAGGCGTCTCCTACGAGCAGTACTTC
TRBV19	NA	NA	TRBJ2-1	CASSYGISVQFF	TGTGCCAGTAGTTATGGGATCTCGGTCCAGTTCTTC
TRBV6-1	NA	TRBD2	TRBJ2-2	CASSPEREGPTGELFF	TGTGCCAGCAGTCCCGAGCGGGAGGGCCCCACCGGGGAGCTGTTTTTT
TRBV19	NA	NA	TRBJ2-1	CASMLSSYNEQFF	TGTGCCAGTATGTTAAGCTCCTACAATGAGCAGTTCTTC
TRBV2	NA	NA	TRBJ2-6	CASTQAGANVLTF	TGTGCCAGCACCCAGGCTGGGGCCAACGTCCTGACTTTC
TRBV9	NA	NA	TRBJ2-1	CASSAPGKYEQFF	TGTGCCAGCAGCGCCCCAGGGAAGTACGAGCAGTTCTTC
TRBV6-2/TRBV6-3	NA	TRBD2	TRBJ2-7	CASSYAGLAPDTKNEQYF	TGTGCCAGCAGTTACGCAGGACTAGCCCCCGATACGAAAAACGAGCAGTACTTC
TRBV5-4	NA	NA	TRBJ2-4	CASRYGGPLAKNIQYF	TGTGCCAGCAGATACGGGGGCCCCTTAGCCAAAAACATTCAGTACTTC
TRBV4-1	few	NA	TRBJ2-2	CASSHGRAGELFF	TGCGCCAGCAGCCATGGTCGGGCCGGGGAGCTGTTTTTT
TRBV28	once	TRBD2	TRBJ2-7	CASSFSGGASYEQYF	TGTGCCAGCAGTTTTAGCGGGGGGGCTAGTTACGAGCAGTACTTC
TRBV7-8	NA	TRBD2	TRBJ2-7	CASSPDPPRDYRDEQYF	TGTGCCAGCAGCCCCGACCCCCCTCGGGACTATCGCGACGAGCAGTACTTC
TRBV20-1	NA	NA	TRBJ1-5	CSAKFSNQPQHF	TGCAGTGCTAAGTTTAGCAATCAGCCCCAGCATTTT
TRBV7-3	NA	NA	TRBJ2-2	CASSLGLVGSTGELFF	TGTGCCAGCAGCTTGGGGCTAGTGGGGAGCACCGGGGAGCTGTTTTTT
TRBV30	NA	NA	TRBJ2-7	CAWSPPPTDEQYF	TGTGCCTGGAGCCCCCCTCCTACCGACGAGCAGTACTTC
TRBV19	NA	NA	TRBJ2-5	CASTPDNQETQYF	TGTGCCAGTACCCCCGACAACCAAGAGACCCAGTACTTC
TRBV7-9	NA	TRBD2	TRBJ2-7	CASISGSYEQYF	TGTGCCAGTATTAGCGGGAGCTACGAGCAGTACTTC
TRBV7-3	NA	NA	TRBJ2-1	CASSLTGGLPDEQFF	TGTGCCAGCAGCTTAACCGGGGGACTTCCCGATGAGCAGTTCTTC
TRBV20-1	NA	TRBD2	TRBJ2-1	CSATERESYNEQFF	TGCAGTGCAACAGAGCGGGAGTCCTACAATGAGCAGTTCTTC
TRBV5-4	few	TRBD2	TRBJ2-5	CASSSGTSGQETQYF	TGTGCCAGCAGCTCGGGGACTAGCGGGCAAGAGACCCAGTACTTC
TRBV4-1	once	NA	TRBJ2-7	CASSQDPRVEQYF	TGCGCCAGCAGCCAAGATCCCCGGGTAGAGCAGTACTTC
TRBV5-1	few	TRBD2	TRBJ2-3	CASSYTSGRTDTQYF	TGCGCCAGCAGCTACACTAGCGGGAGGACAGATACGCAGTATTTT
TRBV5-5	NA	TRBD1	TRBJ2-7	CASTYRGGYEQYF	TGTGCCAGCACCTACAGGGGTGGATACGAGCAGTACTTC
TRBV4-3	NA	TRBD2	TRBJ2-1	CASSLGTSGPNNEQFF	TGCGCCAGCAGCCTCGGGACTAGCGGACCGAACAATGAGCAGTTCTTC
TRBV20-1	NA	NA	TRBJ2-7	CSAAPTVGTSEEQYF	TGCAGTGCCGCCCCGACGGTAGGGACCTCTGAAGAGCAGTACTTC
TRBV23-1	few	TRBD2	TRBJ2-7	CASSQVTSGSYEQYF	TGCGCCAGCAGCCAGGTGACTAGCGGTTCCTACGAGCAGTACTTC
TRBV28	NA	NA	TRBJ2-7	CASSPPLGGSYEQYF	TGTGCCAGCAGCCCCCCCCTTGGGGGTTCCTACGAGCAGTACTTC
TRBV7-8	NA	NA	TRBJ1-2	CASSWAEGNGYTF	TGTGCCAGCAGCTGGGCGGAGGGGAATGGCTACACCTTC
TRBV27	once	TRBD2	TRBJ2-1	CASSPSPSSGVYNEQFF	TGTGCCAGCTCCCCTTCGCCCTCTAGCGGGGTCTACAATGAGCAGTTCTTC
TRBV7-9	NA	NA	TRBJ1-1	CASSLPGTLNTEAFF	TGTGCCAGCAGCCTGCCCGGCACCCTGAACACTGAAGCTTTCTTT
TRBV24-1	NA	TRBD1	TRBJ1-6	CATSQGGGGHSPLHF	TGTGCCACCAGCCAAGGGGGCGGAGGGCATTCACCCCTCCACTTT
TRBV6-6	NA	TRBD2	TRBJ2-5	CASSYGLAGIKETQYF	TGTGCCAGCAGTTACGGTCTAGCGGGAATTAAAGAGACCCAGTACTTC
TRBV6-6	NA	TRBD1	TRBJ2-7	CASSYLWDRRFYEQYF	TGTGCCAGCAGTTACTTGTGGGACAGGCGATTCTACGAGCAGTACTTC